The 14 T cell receptor beta chains below come from one sample, sequenced in a study of blood T cells in healthy people across ages. Primers used in a second PCR of about 7 to 12 cycles were a sample-barcoded 5' primer and a J-beta primer mix. TCRdb recomputed calls from the 5' RACE reads with MiXCR, one row per CDR3 protein. The data hold 1.5 million or so distinct CDR3 sequences, with 35% to 45% observed a single time. The sequenced sample was blood. Source of these receptors: a woman aged 18-29 years in good health.

This clonotype showed up just a few times. The rearrangement joins TRBV4-1 to TRBJ2-5; 7 bases are shared with TRBD2. CDR3 length: 15 amino acids. V gave up 3 bases and J gave up 11 bases; unmatched junction bases: 15. CDR1 is MGHRA and CDR2 is YSYEKL in the germline V gene. The CDR3 DNA is TGCGCCAGCAGCCACCCCCTAGCGGAAAACAATGAGCAGTACTTC. Translating it yields CASSHPLAENNEQYF.

The V gene is TRBV4-2, the J gene TRBJ2-1, with 16 nucleotides matching TRBD2. This CDR3 has 20 residues. V shed 0 bases, J shed 0 bases, and the junction held 5 bases outside the gene matches. Germline V gene sequence: CDR1 LGHNA, CDR2 YNFKEQ. The CDR3 region has the DNA TGTGCCAGCAGCCAAGATCGGGGACTAGCGGGGGGGAGCTCCTACAATGAGCAGTTCTTC. Protein: CASSQDRGLAGGSSYNEQFF.

Worth noting for this clonotype: One end of the junction is discordant with germline, which a read error may explain. The chain links TRBV20-1 to TRBJ1-1; TRBD1 is a possible D gene (5 bases). Germline V gene sequence: CDR1 DFQATT, CDR2 SNEGSKA (reference sequence). The CDR3 runs to 14 residues. CDR3 residues: CSADHRTLNTGAFF. CDR3 sequence (DNA): TGCAGTGCCGATCACAGGACCTTGAACACTGGAGCTTTCTTT.

The V gene is TRBV10-3, the J gene TRBJ2-3, with TRBD2 matching over 8 bases. The V gene's germline CDR1 is ENHRY and CDR2 SYGVKD. The J segment lost 0 bases and the V segment lost 6 bases, leaving 8 bases of the junction unmatched. The CDR3 loop spans 16 amino acids. The CDR3 spells CAISVSGGFSTDTQYF. The CDR3 coding sequence is TGTGCCATCAGCGTAAGCGGGGGATTCAGCACAGATACGCAGTATTTT.

The chain combines TRBV6-2 or TRBV6-3 with TRBJ2-5, with 7 bases lining up with TRBD1. Trimming removed 2 bases from V and 2 bases from J; junction bases left unmatched: 8. Per germline, CDR1 MNHEY and CDR2 SVGEGT. This CDR3 contains 16 residues. CDR3 sequence: CASSYNLGTDQETQYF. The CDR3 coding sequence is TGTGCCAGCAGTTACAACCTTGGGACAGATCAAGAGACCCAGTACTTC.

This clonotype was detected only once. The rearrangement joins TRBV6-6 to TRBJ1-1, with D possibly matching TRBD1 (5 bases). Germline V gene lookup returns CDR1 MNHNY and CDR2 SVGAGI (reference sequence). The CDR3 spans 16 residues. The V and J ends lost 6 bases and 0 bases respectively, with 17 bases between them. CDR3 protein: CASSIPTGHMNTEAFF. The DNA for the CDR3 is TGTGCCAGCAGCATCCCCACAGGACACATGAACACTGAAGCTTTCTTT.

This chain uses TRBV6-5 with TRBJ1-2, with 8 bases matching TRBD1. V shed 5 bases, J shed 3 bases, and the junction held 5 bases outside the gene matches. The CDR3 totals 14 residues. Germline lookup yields CDR1 MNHEY and CDR2 SVGAGI. CDR3 loop: CASSEMDRDYGYTF. CDR3 bases: TGTGCCAGCAGTGAAATGGACAGGGACTATGGCTACACCTTC.

This clonotype has just a few counts. The gene calls are TRBV7-9 and TRBJ1-5, with 9 bases lining up with TRBD1. The CDR3 consists of 17 residues. Trimming at V came to 1 base and at J to 1 base, leaving 5 bases not matched to a gene. CDR1 and CDR2 from the germline V gene are SEHNR and FQNEAQ (reference sequence). The CDR3 here is CASSLGTGDLSNQPQHF. The CDR3 DNA follows: TGTGCCAGCAGCTTAGGGACAGGGGATTTGAGCAATCAGCCCCAGCATTTT.

On this clonotype: The germline gene is not matched at one end of the junction; a read error may be the cause. The chain has TRBV7-7 and TRBJ2-5, with 8 bases matching TRBD2. This CDR3 contains 15 residues. Germline V gene sequence: CDR1 SSHAT, CDR2 FNYEAQ (reference sequence). The CDR3 nucleotides read TGTGCTAGCAGCCCGGGGACACCGGGGGGGGAGACCCAGTACTTC. Its protein product is CASSPGTPGGETQYF.

Details on this clonotype: Relative to the germline gene, one junction end is altered; a read error may explain this. This chain joins TRBV5-1 and TRBJ2-5; TRBD2 agrees at 7 bases. The J call may be in error: the DNA end matches TRBJ2-1 better. The germline CDR1 and CDR2 sequences are SGHRS and YFSETQ. This CDR3 region has 16 residues. The CDR3 sequence is CASNLLTGTNQETQFF. CDR3 in DNA: TGCGCCAGCAACTTGCTTACGGGGACTAACCAAGAGACCCAGTTCTTC.

This clonotype has just a few counts. This chain joins TRBV9 and TRBJ1-2; no clear D. The V and J ends lost 0 bases and 6 bases respectively, with 12 bases between them. This CDR3 comprises 14 residues. Per the germline V gene, CDR1 is SGDLS and CDR2 is YYNGEE. CDR3 loop: CASSVGPAVDGYTF. The CDR3 coding sequence is TGTGCCAGCAGCGTAGGGCCCGCGGTTGATGGCTACACCTTC. The full variable domain, its missing parts supplied by reference TRBV9 and TRBJ1-2, is DSGVTQTPKHLITATGQRVTLRCSPRSGDLSVYWYQQSLDQGLQFLIQYYNGEERAKGNILERFSAQQFPDLHSELNLSSLELGDSALYFCASSVGPAVDGYTFGSGTRLTVV.

The chain employs TRBV7-6 and TRBJ2-5, with a tentative D call TRBD2 (5 bases). This CDR3 is built from 15 residues. Germline CDR1 is SGHVS and CDR2 is FNYEAQ. Trimming cost V 0 bases and J 4 bases, with 12 bases left between them. CDR3 coding DNA: TGTGCCAGCAGCTTAGCGGACGGGATTGGAGAGACCCAGTACTTC. Translation gives CASSLADGIGETQYF.

For this clonotype: The junction differs from germline at one of its ends, possibly a read error. This chain connects TRBV11-2 to TRBJ2-1, with D tentatively TRBD2 (5 bases). Germline V gene data show CDR1 as SGHAT and CDR2 as FQNNGV. This CDR3 region has 16 residues. CDR3 sequence: CASCLAGLLPYNEQFF. The CDR3 region has the DNA TGTGCCAGCTGCTTAGCTGGACTCCTTCCCTACAATGAGCAGTTCTTC.

Comments on this clonotype: Since a much larger clone is just one base distant, this may be a read error. The gene calls are TRBV4-1 and TRBJ1-2; D call uncertain. Germline V gene lookup returns CDR1 MGHRA and CDR2 YSYEKL. The CDR3 loop spans 13 amino acids. The CDR3 coding sequence is TGCGCCGGCAGCCCCCAAGGCCCGGGAACGTACACCTTC. As protein: CAGSPQGPGTYTF.